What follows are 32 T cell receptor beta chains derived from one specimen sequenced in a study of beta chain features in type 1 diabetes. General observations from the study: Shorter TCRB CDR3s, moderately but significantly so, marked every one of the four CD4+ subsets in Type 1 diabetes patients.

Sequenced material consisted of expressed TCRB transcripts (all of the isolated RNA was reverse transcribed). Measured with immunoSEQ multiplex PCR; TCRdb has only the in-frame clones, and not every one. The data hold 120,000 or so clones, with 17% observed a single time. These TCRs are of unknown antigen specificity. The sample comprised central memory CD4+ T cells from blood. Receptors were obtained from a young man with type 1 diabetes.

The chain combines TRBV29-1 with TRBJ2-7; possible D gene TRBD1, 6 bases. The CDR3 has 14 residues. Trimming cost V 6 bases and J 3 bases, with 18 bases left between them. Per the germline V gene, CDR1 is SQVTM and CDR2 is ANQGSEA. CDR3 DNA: TGCAGCGTACGACCCGGAGGACAGAACTACGAGCAGTACTTC. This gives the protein CSVRPGGQNYEQYF.

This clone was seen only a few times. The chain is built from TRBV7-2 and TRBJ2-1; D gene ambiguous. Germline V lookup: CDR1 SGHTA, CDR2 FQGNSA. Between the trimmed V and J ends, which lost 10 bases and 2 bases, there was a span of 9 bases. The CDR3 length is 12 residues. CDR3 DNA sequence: TGTGCCATCCAGGTTACCTACAATGAGCAGTTCTTC. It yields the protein CAIQVTYNEQFF.

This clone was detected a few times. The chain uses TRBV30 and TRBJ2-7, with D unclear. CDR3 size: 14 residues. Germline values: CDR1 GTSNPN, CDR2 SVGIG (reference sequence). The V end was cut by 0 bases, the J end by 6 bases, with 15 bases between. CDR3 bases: TGTGCCTGGAGTGTACCGCCCATGCGAAGCGAGCAGTACTTC. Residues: CAWSVPPMRSEQYF.

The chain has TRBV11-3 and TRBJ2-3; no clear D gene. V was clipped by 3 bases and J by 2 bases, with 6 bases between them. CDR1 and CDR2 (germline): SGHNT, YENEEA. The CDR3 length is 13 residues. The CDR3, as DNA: TGTGCCAGCAGCTTCTCACCCACAGATACGCAGTATTTT. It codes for CASSFSPTDTQYF.

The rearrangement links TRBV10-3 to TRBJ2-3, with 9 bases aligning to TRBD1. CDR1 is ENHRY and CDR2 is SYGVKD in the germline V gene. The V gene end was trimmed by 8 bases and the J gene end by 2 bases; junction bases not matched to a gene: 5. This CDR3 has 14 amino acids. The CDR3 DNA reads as TGTGCCATCGGGCGGACAGGGGACACAGATACGCAGTATTTT. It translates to CAIGRTGDTDTQYF.

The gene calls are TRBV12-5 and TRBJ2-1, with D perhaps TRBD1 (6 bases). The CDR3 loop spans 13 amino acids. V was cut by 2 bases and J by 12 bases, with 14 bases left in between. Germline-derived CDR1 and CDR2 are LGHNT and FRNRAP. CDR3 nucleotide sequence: TGTGCTAGTGGTTTGCCCCACAGGGTGAGGCAGTTCTTC. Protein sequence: CASGLPHRVRQFF.

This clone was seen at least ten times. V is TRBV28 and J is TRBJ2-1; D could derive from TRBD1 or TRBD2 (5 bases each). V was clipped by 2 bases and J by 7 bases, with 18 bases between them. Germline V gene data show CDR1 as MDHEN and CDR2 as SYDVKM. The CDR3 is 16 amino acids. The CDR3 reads CASSLQGAMGENEQFF. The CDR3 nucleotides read TGTGCCAGCAGTTTACAGGGAGCCATGGGGGAGAATGAGCAGTTCTTC.

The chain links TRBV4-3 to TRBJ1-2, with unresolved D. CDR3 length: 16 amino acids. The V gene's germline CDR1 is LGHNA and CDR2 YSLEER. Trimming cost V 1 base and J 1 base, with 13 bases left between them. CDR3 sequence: CASSQVLRGFNYGYTF. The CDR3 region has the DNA TGCGCCAGCAGCCAAGTGCTCAGAGGCTTTAACTATGGCTACACCTTC.

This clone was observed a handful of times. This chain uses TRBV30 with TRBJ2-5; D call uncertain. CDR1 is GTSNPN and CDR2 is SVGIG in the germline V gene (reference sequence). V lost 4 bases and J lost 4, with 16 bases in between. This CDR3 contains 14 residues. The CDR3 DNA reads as TGTGCCTGGAATCGAGCTACCAGGAGAGAGACCCAGTACTTC. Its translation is CAWNRATRRETQYF.

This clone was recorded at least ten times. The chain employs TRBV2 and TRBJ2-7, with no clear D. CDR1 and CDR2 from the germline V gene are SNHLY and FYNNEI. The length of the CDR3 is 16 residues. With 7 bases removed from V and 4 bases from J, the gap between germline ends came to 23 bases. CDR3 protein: CASIEAPGMTIYEQYF. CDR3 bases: TGTGCCAGCATCGAGGCCCCGGGCATGACAATATACGAGCAGTACTTC.

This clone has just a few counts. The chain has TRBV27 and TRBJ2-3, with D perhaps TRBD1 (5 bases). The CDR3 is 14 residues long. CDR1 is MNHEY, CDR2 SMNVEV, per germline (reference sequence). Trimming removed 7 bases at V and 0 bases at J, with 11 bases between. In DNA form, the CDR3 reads TGTGCCAGCAAACAGGCAGCTAGCACAGATACGCAGTATTTT. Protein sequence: CASKQAASTDTQYF.

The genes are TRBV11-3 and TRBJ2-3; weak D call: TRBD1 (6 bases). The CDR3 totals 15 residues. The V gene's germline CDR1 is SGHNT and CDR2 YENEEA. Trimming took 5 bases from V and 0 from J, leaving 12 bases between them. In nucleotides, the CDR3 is TGTGCCAGCAGCCGCAGGACAGCGAGCACAGATACGCAGTATTTT. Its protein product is CASSRRTASTDTQYF.

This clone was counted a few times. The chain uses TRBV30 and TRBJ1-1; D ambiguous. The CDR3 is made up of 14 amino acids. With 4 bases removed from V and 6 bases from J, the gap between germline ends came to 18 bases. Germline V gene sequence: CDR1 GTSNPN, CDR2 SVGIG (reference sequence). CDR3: CAWKRKGIGPEAFF. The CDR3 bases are TGTGCCTGGAAGAGGAAAGGAATAGGGCCTGAAGCTTTCTTT.

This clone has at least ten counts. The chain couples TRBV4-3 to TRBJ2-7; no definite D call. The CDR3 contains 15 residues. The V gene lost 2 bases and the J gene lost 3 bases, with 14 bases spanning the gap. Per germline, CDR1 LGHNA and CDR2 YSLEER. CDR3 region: CASSQQALAGYEQYF. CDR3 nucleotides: TGCGCCAGCAGCCAACAAGCCCTGGCCGGCTACGAGCAGTACTTC.

This CDR3 reads CASSATAGTGGYEQYF. CDR3 bases: TGTGCCAGCTCAGCTACCGCCGGGACAGGGGGTTACGAGCAGTACTTC. The chain couples TRBV18 to TRBJ2-7; 11 bases match TRBD1. The CDR3 extends over 16 amino acids. With 5 bases clipped from V and 4 bases from J, the junction kept 10 bases outside the gene matches. Per germline, CDR1 KGHSH and CDR2 LQKENI.

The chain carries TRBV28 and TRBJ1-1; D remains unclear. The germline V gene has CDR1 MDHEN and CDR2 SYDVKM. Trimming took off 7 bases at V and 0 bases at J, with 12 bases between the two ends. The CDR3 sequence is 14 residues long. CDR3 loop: CASIASLLNTEAFF. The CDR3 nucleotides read TGTGCCAGCATTGCCAGCCTCCTGAACACTGAAGCTTTCTTT.

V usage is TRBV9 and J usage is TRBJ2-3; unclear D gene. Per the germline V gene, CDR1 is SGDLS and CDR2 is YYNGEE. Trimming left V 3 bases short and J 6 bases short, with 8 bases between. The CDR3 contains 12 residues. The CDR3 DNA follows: TGTGCCAGCAGCGCGGCTATCGATACGCAGTATTTT. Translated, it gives CASSAAIDTQYF.

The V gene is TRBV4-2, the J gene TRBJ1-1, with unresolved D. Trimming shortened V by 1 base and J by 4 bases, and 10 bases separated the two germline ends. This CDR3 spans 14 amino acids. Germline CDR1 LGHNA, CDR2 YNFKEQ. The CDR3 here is CASSQGPGGTEAFF. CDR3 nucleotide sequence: TGTGCCAGCAGCCAAGGGCCGGGAGGCACTGAAGCTTTCTTT.

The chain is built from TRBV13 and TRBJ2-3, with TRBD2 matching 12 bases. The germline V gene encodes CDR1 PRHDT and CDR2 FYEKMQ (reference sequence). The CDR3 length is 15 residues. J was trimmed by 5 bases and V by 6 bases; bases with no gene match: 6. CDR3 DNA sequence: TGTGCCAGCAGGCGGACTAGCGGGAAAGGAGATACGCAGTATTTT. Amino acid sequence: CASRRTSGKGDTQYF.

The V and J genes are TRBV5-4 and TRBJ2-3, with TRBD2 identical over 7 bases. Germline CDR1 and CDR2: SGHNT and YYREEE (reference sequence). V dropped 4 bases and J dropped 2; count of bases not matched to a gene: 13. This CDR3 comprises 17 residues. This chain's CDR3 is CASSPHVAGTTTDTQYF. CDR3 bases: TGTGCCAGCAGCCCCCATGTGGCCGGGACTACCACAGATACGCAGTATTTT.

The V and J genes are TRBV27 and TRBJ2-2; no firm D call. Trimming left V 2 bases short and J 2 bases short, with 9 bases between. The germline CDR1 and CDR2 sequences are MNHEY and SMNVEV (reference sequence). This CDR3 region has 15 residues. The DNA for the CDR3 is TGTGCCAGCAGTTTACGACGGGCAAACACCGGGGAGCTGTTTTTT. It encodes CASSLRRANTGELFF.

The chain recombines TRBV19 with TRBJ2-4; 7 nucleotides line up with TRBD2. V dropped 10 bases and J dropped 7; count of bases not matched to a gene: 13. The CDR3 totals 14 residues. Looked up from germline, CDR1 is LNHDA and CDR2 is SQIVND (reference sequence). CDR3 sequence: CATKTSRGSNIQYF. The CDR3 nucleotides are TGTGCCACCAAGACTAGCCGGGGCTCGAACATTCAGTACTTC.

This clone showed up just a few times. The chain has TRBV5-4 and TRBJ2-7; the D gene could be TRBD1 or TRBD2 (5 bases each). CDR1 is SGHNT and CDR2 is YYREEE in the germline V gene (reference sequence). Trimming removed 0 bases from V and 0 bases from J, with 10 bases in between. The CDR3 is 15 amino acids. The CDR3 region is CASSLGEGSSYEQYF. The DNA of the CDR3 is TGTGCCAGCAGCTTGGGAGAGGGGAGCTCCTACGAGCAGTACTTC.

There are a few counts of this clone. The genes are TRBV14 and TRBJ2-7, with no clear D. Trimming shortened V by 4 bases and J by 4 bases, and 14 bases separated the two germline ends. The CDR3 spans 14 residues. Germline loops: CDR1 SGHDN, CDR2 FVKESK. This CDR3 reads CASSPRWVEYEQYF. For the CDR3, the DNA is TGTGCCAGCAGCCCACGGTGGGTAGAGTACGAGCAGTACTTC.

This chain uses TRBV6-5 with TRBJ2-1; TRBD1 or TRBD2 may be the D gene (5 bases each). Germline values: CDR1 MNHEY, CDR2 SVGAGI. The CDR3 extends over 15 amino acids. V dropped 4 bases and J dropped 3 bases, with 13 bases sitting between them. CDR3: CASSWGSVSYNEQFF. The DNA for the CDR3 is TGTGCCAGCAGTTGGGGGAGCGTCAGCTACAATGAGCAGTTCTTC.

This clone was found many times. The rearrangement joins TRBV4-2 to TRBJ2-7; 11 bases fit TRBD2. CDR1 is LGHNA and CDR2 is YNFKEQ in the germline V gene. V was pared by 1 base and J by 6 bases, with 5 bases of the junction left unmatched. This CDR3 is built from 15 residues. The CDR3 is CASSQGTLAGGEQYF. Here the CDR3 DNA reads TGTGCCAGCAGCCAAGGTACGCTAGCGGGAGGCGAGCAGTACTTC.

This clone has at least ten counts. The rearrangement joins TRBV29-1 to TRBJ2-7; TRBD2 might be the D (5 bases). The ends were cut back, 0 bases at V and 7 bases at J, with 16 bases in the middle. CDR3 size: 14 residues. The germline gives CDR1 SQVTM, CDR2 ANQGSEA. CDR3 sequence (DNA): TGCAGCGTTGAAGAGAAGCGGCAGGCTCAGGAGCAGTACTTC. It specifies CSVEEKRQAQEQYF.

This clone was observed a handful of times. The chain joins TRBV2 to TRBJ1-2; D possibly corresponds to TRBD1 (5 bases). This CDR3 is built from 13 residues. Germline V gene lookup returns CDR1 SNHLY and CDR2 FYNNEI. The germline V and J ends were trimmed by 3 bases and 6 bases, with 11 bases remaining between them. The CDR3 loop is CASSEAGRNGYTF. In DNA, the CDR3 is TGTGCCAGCAGTGAGGCAGGGAGAAATGGCTACACCTTC.

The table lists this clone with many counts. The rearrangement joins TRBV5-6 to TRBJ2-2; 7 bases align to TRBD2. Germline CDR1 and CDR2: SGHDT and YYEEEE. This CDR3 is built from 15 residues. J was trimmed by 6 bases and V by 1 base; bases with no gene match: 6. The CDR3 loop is CASSLYPGGAGELFF. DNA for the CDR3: TGTGCCAGCAGCTTGTACCCGGGAGGTGCCGGGGAGCTGTTTTTT.

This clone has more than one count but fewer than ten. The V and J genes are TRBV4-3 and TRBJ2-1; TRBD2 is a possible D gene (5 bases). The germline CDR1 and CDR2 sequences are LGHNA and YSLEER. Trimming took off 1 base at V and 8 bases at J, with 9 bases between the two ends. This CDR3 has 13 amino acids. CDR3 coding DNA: TGCGCCAGCAGCCAAGCTCTAGCTGATGAGCAGTTCTTC. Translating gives CASSQALADEQFF.

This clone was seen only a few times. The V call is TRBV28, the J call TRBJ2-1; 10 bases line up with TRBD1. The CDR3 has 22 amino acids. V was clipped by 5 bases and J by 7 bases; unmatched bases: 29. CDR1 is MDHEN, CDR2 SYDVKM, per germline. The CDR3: CASSAYSIRDRGRTRPLNEQFF. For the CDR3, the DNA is TGTGCCAGCAGTGCGTACTCTATCCGGGACAGGGGAAGGACACGGCCTTTGAATGAGCAGTTCTTC.

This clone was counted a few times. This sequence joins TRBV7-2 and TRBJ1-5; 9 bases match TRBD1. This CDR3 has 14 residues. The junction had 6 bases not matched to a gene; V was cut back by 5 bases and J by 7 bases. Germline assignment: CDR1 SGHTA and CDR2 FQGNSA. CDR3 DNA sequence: TGTGCCAGCAGCGTCCGGGACAGGGAGCAGCCCCAGCATTTT. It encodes CASSVRDREQPQHF.